This T cell receptor beta chain was identified in a study of metastatic and nonmetastatic thyroid tumors. In the study overall: Repertoire comparisons spanned blood and tumor or nodule tissue from malignant and benign thyroid patients.

Thyroid surgery took place with no prior treatment in any patient. The germline CDR1 and CDR2 sequences are DFQATT and SNEGSKA (reference sequence). With 6 bases clipped from V and 5 bases from J, the junction kept 11 bases outside the gene matches. This CDR3 region has 15 residues. General observations from the study: It was reported that TCR beta diversity was significantly higher in malignant thyroid tumors than benign nodules, in blood and tumor.

In its sample, this clone was seen many times. Its antigen remains unidentified. Per the original methods: The study's classifier, a distant-metastasis tool for papillary thyroid cancer, was built using CDR3 differences across clinicopathological groups. TCRdb re-clonotyped the PCR reads via MiXCR. What appears here as the V and J calls and clone size reflects TCRdb's work, not the paper's. Of approximately 22,000 clones in the sample, around 11% were seen once. Input material: blood. This receptor was identified in a female donor with papillary thyroid cancer or a benign thyroid nodule (not recorded which). Some clones in this sample may be carry-over from other donors' samples. This rearrangement joins TRBV20-1 to TRBJ2-7, with TRBD1 identical over 12 bases. The CDR3 DNA is TGCAGTGCCGCCGGGACAGGGGGCTTCCTCCACGAGCAGTACTTC. This translates into CSAAGTGGFLHEQYF.